This TCR beta chain is drawn from a study of T cells after yellow fever vaccination. Study-level results: Abundant clonotypes from the bulk population could have been carried over as contaminants into FACS-sorted repertoires. Post-booster repertoires contained most primary-vaccination clones again (about 95% CD4, 88% CD8). Researchers noted that a small share of clonotypes showed up in both CD4 and CD8 compartments.

Template switching by 5'RACE produced TCR cDNA, adding a universal primer site and UMIs. MiXCR, run by TCRdb on the 5' RACE reads, gives a single entry per CDR3 protein. The sample comprises some 220,000 distinct CDR3 sequences, more than 3% of which are singletons, and approximately 3.5% rests with the top ten. This clonotype was detected a few times. The antigen is not known. This CDR3 comprises 13 residues. Germline V gives CDR1 SGDLS, CDR2 YYNGEE. Trimming removed 4 bases from V and 4 bases from J, with 10 bases in between. The genes are TRBV9 and TRBJ2-3; possible D gene TRBD2, 5 bases. The origin of this receptor is a man aged 18 to 30 who received the YFV17D yellow fever vaccine. The starting material was CD4+ T cells sorted from PBMCs, obtained 10 days after the yellow fever booster vaccination. CDR3 DNA sequence: TGTGCCAGCAGCAAAGCGGTCCCAGATACGCAGTATTTT. Amino acids: CASSKAVPDTQYF.